The entry below gives a single T cell receptor (beta chain) sequence along with its context. This specimen comes from a study of blood T cell repertoires in COVID-19. Study-wide context: In each case, the material was cDNA or gDNA derived from T cells, B-cell-depleted T cells, or PBMCs.

Measured with immunoSEQ multiplex PCR; TCRdb has only the in-frame clones, and not every one. The sample has about 270,000 clones; approximately 90% are singletons. The ends were cut back, 3 bases at V and 2 bases at J, with 7 bases in the middle. Germline CDR1 reads LNHDA; CDR2 reads SQIVND (reference sequence). This CDR3 contains 14 residues. Participants came from about 23 US areas, aged roughly 18 to 89 years. Either two negative PCRs, clearance, or symptom resolution qualified Cohort 3 donors as recovered. V gene TRBV19 combines with J gene TRBJ1-4; the D gene is possibly TRBD1 (6 bases). What was sequenced was PBMCs or T cells enriched from blood (not recorded which). The receptor was derived from a woman aged 18-29 years who had recovered from COVID-19. The DNA for the CDR3 is TGTGCCAGTAGTATTGGGGGCACTAATGAAAAACTGTTTTTT. It yields the protein CASSIGGTNEKLFF.